The clone carrying this T cell receptor (beta chain) has a handful of counts. Its specificity is unknown. Ranging in age from about 6 to 95, the donors were healthy Caucasian individuals from Russia. V was cut by 3 bases and J by 4 bases, with 16 bases left in between. This CDR3 comprises 15 residues. Germline CDR1 is SGHTA and CDR2 is FQGNSA. The sample originates from a study of blood T cells in healthy people across ages. With a J-beta primer mix and a sample-barcoded 5' primer, a second PCR ran roughly 6 to 11 cycles. The authors tagged each cDNA molecule using a template-switch adaptor with 12 random nucleotides. TCRdb re-derived calls from the 5' RACE reads in MiXCR, one entry per CDR3 protein. The data hold almost 1 million distinct CDR3 sequences, with around 54% observed a single time. Study findings and constraints: Diversity estimates from one million T cells were considered underestimates.

The chain couples TRBV7-2 to TRBJ2-7; TRBD2 is a possible D gene (6 bases). The receptor's source is a woman aged 55-75 years in good health. Sequencing used blood. The CDR3: CASSFGGGITYEQYF. CDR3 nucleotides: TGTGCCAGCAGCTTTGGGGGAGGAATAACGTACGAGCAGTACTTC.